The present entry profiles one TCR beta chain with its context. Its antigen remains unidentified. TCRdb's table, derived via immunoSEQ multiplex PCR, lists solely in-frame clones and lacks some. The sample records more than 85,000 clones, around 96% being singletons. These data are taken from a study of cytomegalovirus exposure and HLA in healthy donors. Study-level results: One later analysis, an examination of the 120 validation repertoires, found that first-cohort TCR clusters tended to co-occur in them. The study listed 150 to 200 cytomegalovirus-associated TCR beta chains.

The receptor comes from a woman under 30 in good health and CMV-seronegative. Specimen: PBMCs.

The CDR3 nucleotides read TGTGCCAGCAGTTTTTCAGCGAACACCGGGGAGCTGTTTTTT. Protein sequence: CASSFSANTGELFF. This chain links TRBV27 with TRBJ2-2; D not certain. This CDR3 is 14 amino acids long. The V end lost 3 bases, the J end lost 0 bases, and 5 bases lay between the germline ends. Germline CDR1 MNHEY, CDR2 SMNVEV (reference sequence).